This TCR beta chain is from a study of T cell responses to AZD1222 COVID-19 vaccine. The V end lost 5 bases, the J end lost 5 bases, and 12 bases lay between the germline ends. The CDR3 has 14 amino acids. Per the germline V gene, CDR1 is MDHEN and CDR2 is SYDVKM. Study findings and constraints: Donors were largely white British and mainly female; clonal diversity was possibly underestimated. Baseline serology detected seropositivity in only six or seven AZD1222 recipients. Spike-specific TCR breadth and depth rose after two AZD1222 doses.

Second-dose groups at about 4 or about 12 weeks were pooled. About this clone: Its cognate antigen is unknown.

Using immunoSEQ multiplex PCR, the repertoire was profiled, and TCRdb retains in-frame clones only, with some absent. The sample contains roughly 140,000 clones, about 90% of which appear only once. This receptor was obtained from an adult who received the AZD1222 COVID-19 vaccine. The specimen was peripheral blood, collected 28 days after the second AZD1222 dose. The chain couples TRBV28 to TRBJ1-4, with D possibly TRBD1 on 5 matching bases. Here the CDR3 DNA reads TGTGCCAGCAGTCCTTCGGGGGGAAATGAAAAACTGTTTTTT. Its protein product is CASSPSGGNEKLFF.